Shown below are 25 T cell receptor beta chains from a single sample sequenced in a study of blood T cells in healthy people across ages. PCR was performed a second time for 7 to 11 cycles using a sample-barcoded 5' primer and a J-beta primer mix. TCRdb re-derived calls from the 5' RACE reads in MiXCR, one entry per CDR3 protein. This table has roughly 800,000 distinct CDR3 sequences, about three fifths appearing once. The specimen was blood. The receptors stem from a man aged 25-40 years in good health.

The chain has TRBV15 and TRBJ2-7, with 9 bases fitting TRBD2. In germline, CDR1 is LNHNV, CDR2 YYDKDF (reference sequence). The length of the CDR3 is 15 residues. V gave up 5 bases and J gave up 4 bases; unmatched junction bases: 9. The CDR3 DNA sequence: TGTGCCACCAGCTTGTGGCGGGAGGGCGCATACGAGCAGTACTTC. Its translation is CATSLWREGAYEQYF.

V gene TRBV3-1 combines with J gene TRBJ1-5; no clear D gene. CDR3 length: 15 residues. Germline CDR1 LGHDT, CDR2 YNNKEL (reference sequence). V lost 6 bases and J 5 bases, leaving 17 bases between the germline ends. CDR3 nucleotide sequence: TGTGCCAGCAGGCCCCCCGAACAGCGAGATCAGCCCCAGCATTTT. Protein: CASRPPEQRDQPQHF.

This clonotype was observed a handful of times. The CDR3 protein is CSGRSGYSGYTF. CDR3 DNA sequence: TGCAGCGGCCGCTCAGGGTATAGTGGCTACACCTTC. The chain employs TRBV29-1 and TRBJ1-2, with a possible D match to TRBD1 (5 bases). Trimming removed 7 bases from V and 7 bases from J, with 16 bases in between. The CDR3 contains 12 residues. Germline V lookup: CDR1 SQVTM, CDR2 ANQGSEA. Based on the CDR3 plus reference TRBV29-1 and TRBJ1-2, the full variable domain is SAVISQKPSRDICQRGTSLTIQCQVDSQVTMMFWYRQQPGQSLTLIATANQGSEATYESGFVIDKFPISRPNLTFSTLTVSNMSPEDSSIYLCSGRSGYSGYTFGSGTRLTVV.

This chain connects TRBV20-1 to TRBJ2-3; 7 nucleotides line up with TRBD2. After removal of 0 bases from V and 2 bases from J, the junction contained 5 bases not matched to a gene. This CDR3 is built from 15 residues. In germline, CDR1 is DFQATT, CDR2 SNEGSKA (reference sequence). This chain's CDR3 is CSARDVLATTDTQYF. The DNA for the CDR3 is TGCAGTGCTAGAGATGTACTAGCGACCACAGATACGCAGTATTTT.

This clonotype was picked up a small number of times. The chain links TRBV20-1 to TRBJ2-5, with unresolved D. V lost 6 bases, J lost 1 base, and 6 bases lay in between. Germline CDR1 DFQATT, CDR2 SNEGSKA (reference sequence). This CDR3 has 11 amino acids. CDR3 sequence (DNA): TGCAGTGCGCCCCCCCAAGAGACCCAGTACTTC. It translates to CSAPPQETQYF.

V and J are TRBV20-1 and TRBJ2-1; TRBD2 agrees at 9 bases. There are 14 residues in the CDR3. The germline V gene encodes CDR1 DFQATT and CDR2 SNEGSKA (reference sequence). V lost 3 bases, J lost 9 bases, and 9 bases stayed unmatched. The CDR3 region has the DNA TGCAGTGCTAGGTTGGCGGGAGGGCCCGGTGAGCAGTTCTTC. This gives the protein CSARLAGGPGEQFF.

This clonotype was seen only a few times. The chain couples TRBV15 to TRBJ2-3; D unresolved. Germline V gives CDR1 LNHNV, CDR2 YYDKDF (reference sequence). This CDR3 contains 15 residues. V shed 0 bases and J shed 4 bases, with 11 bases lying between them. The CDR3 nucleotides read TGTGCCACCAGCAGAGATCGAAGGATGCCAGATACGCAGTATTTT. It is translated as CATSRDRRMPDTQYF.

This clonotype was seen a few times. The junction and the germline gene differ at one end; a read error may be behind it. The chain uses TRBV5-1 and TRBJ2-7, with D unclear. CDR1 is SGHRS, CDR2 YFSETQ, per germline. The CDR3 is 13 residues long. The CDR3 DNA reads as TGTGCCAGCAGCTTGGAAGTTACCTACGAGCAGTACTTC. It is translated as CASSLEVTYEQYF. Full variable domain (outside the CDR3, taken from reference TRBV5-1 and TRBJ2-7): KAGVTQTPRYLIKTRGQQVTLSCSPISGHRSVSWYQQTPGQGLQFLFEYFSETQRNKGNFPGRFSGRQFSNSRSEMNVSTLELGDSALYLCASSLEVTYEQYFGPGTRLTVT.

V and J are TRBV29-1 and TRBJ2-3; perhaps TRBD2 as D (6 bases). V was cut by 8 bases and J by 2 bases, with 11 bases left in between. The CDR3 runs to 12 residues. Germline CDR1 is SQVTM and CDR2 is ANQGSEA. CDR3 sequence reads: CSSSEPTDTQYF. The CDR3, as DNA: TGCAGCTCTAGCGAACCCACAGATACGCAGTATTTT.

The rearrangement uses TRBV20-1 and TRBJ2-5, with 10 bases identical to TRBD2. The CDR3 has 15 residues. The V gene's germline CDR1 is DFQATT and CDR2 SNEGSKA (reference sequence). V shed 1 base and J 2 bases; nucleotides not matched to a gene: 4. The CDR3 spells CSARGLAGAQETQYF. The CDR3, as DNA: TGCAGTGCTAGAGGCCTAGCGGGAGCTCAAGAGACCCAGTACTTC.

The chain carries TRBV9 and TRBJ2-7; D remains ambiguous. V dropped 1 base and J dropped 5 bases, with 19 bases sitting between them. The CDR3 length is 16 residues. Germline loops: CDR1 SGDLS, CDR2 YYNGEE. CDR3 nucleotides: TGTGCCAGCAGCGTAACAATTCGGGCCCCACGGGACGAGCAGTACTTC. Amino acids: CASSVTIRAPRDEQYF. The full variable domain, its missing parts supplied by reference TRBV9 and TRBJ2-7, is DSGVTQTPKHLITATGQRVTLRCSPRSGDLSVYWYQQSLDQGLQFLIQYYNGEERAKGNILERFSAQQFPDLHSELNLSSLELGDSALYFCASSVTIRAPRDEQYFGPGTRLTVT.

CDR3 amino acids: CSARGSEETQYF. The DNA for the CDR3 is TGCAGTGCCCGGGGGAGCGAAGAGACCCAGTACTTC. The gene calls are TRBV20-1 and TRBJ2-5; possible D gene TRBD2, 6 bases. V was trimmed by 6 bases and J by 3 bases, leaving 11 bases between them. The germline CDR1 and CDR2 sequences are DFQATT and SNEGSKA (reference sequence). This CDR3 region has 12 residues.

V usage is TRBV6-6 and J usage is TRBJ2-7; unclear D gene. Trimming took off 6 bases at V and 5 bases at J, with 8 bases between the two ends. Germline values: CDR1 MNHNY, CDR2 SVGAGI (reference sequence). The CDR3 has 11 amino acids. CDR3 protein: CASSPPDEQYF. CDR3 nucleotides: TGTGCCAGCAGCCCTCCGGACGAGCAGTACTTC.

This clonotype is a singleton in its sample. The chain carries TRBV12-3 or TRBV12-4 and TRBJ2-6; tentatively, D is TRBD1 (6 bases). The CDR3 has 21 amino acids. Trimming removed 4 bases from V and 1 base from J, with 26 bases in between. The CDR3 DNA is TGTGCCAGCAGTTCCGCTGGGGGCAGGCTATCTCCTACTTCTGGGGCCAACGTCCTGACTTTC. It yields the protein CASSSAGGRLSPTSGANVLTF.

The rearrangement uses TRBV3-1 and TRBJ1-4; D uncertain. The ends were cut back, 5 bases at V and 14 bases at J, with 15 bases in the middle. Germline V lookup: CDR1 LGHDT, CDR2 YNNKEL (reference sequence). The CDR3 is made up of 12 amino acids. The CDR3 reads CASSSLTDGLFF. The CDR3 coding sequence is TGTGCCAGCAGCAGTTTGACCGACGGTCTGTTTTTT.

The rearrangement links TRBV7-7 to TRBJ2-6; possibly TRBD1 for D (5 bases). V was trimmed by 10 bases and J by 1 base, leaving 11 bases between them. The CDR3 is 14 residues long. Germline lookup yields CDR1 SSHAT and CDR2 FNYEAQ (reference sequence). This CDR3 is CAIRTRSGANVLTF. The CDR3 DNA sequence: TGTGCCATCCGGACAAGATCTGGGGCCAACGTCCTGACTTTC.

This clonotype has a handful of counts. The V call is TRBV10-3, the J call TRBJ1-4; the match to TRBD1 covers 7 bases. The trim removed 3 bases at V and 3 bases at J, leaving 4 bases unmatched. The length of the CDR3 is 15 residues. Germline assignment: CDR1 ENHRY and CDR2 SYGVKD. This chain's CDR3 is CAISDWDSANEKLFF. Written as DNA, the CDR3 is TGTGCCATCAGTGATTGGGACAGCGCTAATGAAAAACTGTTTTTT.

This clonotype was counted a single time. V is TRBV3-1 and J is TRBJ2-7, with D tentatively TRBD1 or TRBD2 (6 bases each). Matching the DNA end better, TRBJ2-5 makes the J call doubtful. The CDR3 spans 14 residues. Germline CDR1 and CDR2: LGHDT and YNNKEL (reference sequence). This CDR3 reads CASSPNGGRETQYF. For the CDR3, the DNA is TGTGCCAGCAGCCCGAACGGGGGCAGAGAGACCCAGTACTTC.

The V and J genes are TRBV4-3 and TRBJ2-1; D may be TRBD2 (6 bases). V lost 4 bases and J lost 8, with 15 bases in between. Germline CDR1 is LGHNA and CDR2 is YSLEER. This CDR3 region has 14 residues. The CDR3 bases are TGCGCCAGCAGCCTTTCACTAGCTCGGCATGAGCAGTTCTTC. It translates to CASSLSLARHEQFF.

This clonotype was recorded a few times. The V and J genes are TRBV25-1 and TRBJ1-1; D remains unclear. The CDR3 is made up of 11 amino acids. V lost 8 bases, J lost 1 base, and 5 bases lay in between. Looked up from germline, CDR1 is MGHDK and CDR2 is SYGVNS. In nucleotides, the CDR3 is TGTGCCAGCCGACGGAACACTGAAGCTTTCTTT. It specifies CASRRNTEAFF.

In its sample, this clonotype was seen a few times. V usage is TRBV7-2 and J usage is TRBJ2-7; perhaps TRBD2 as D (5 bases). This CDR3 has 16 residues. Germline V gene sequence: CDR1 SGHTA, CDR2 FQGNSA. V was pared by 4 bases and J by 0 bases, with 16 bases between. This chain's CDR3 is CASSSGRDGSSYEQYF. CDR3 DNA sequence: TGTGCCAGCAGCTCCGGCCGAGATGGGAGCTCCTACGAGCAGTACTTC.

This clonotype appeared a few times. One junction end does not reproduce the germline sequence, and a read error may be involved. This chain joins TRBV7-7 and TRBJ2-1, with TRBD2 matching 9 bases. Germline CDR1 SSHAT, CDR2 FNYEAQ (reference sequence). The CDR3 loop spans 15 amino acids. CDR3 sequence: CASSPTSGGLNEQFF. CDR3 DNA sequence: TGTGCTAGCAGCCCTACCAGCGGGGGGTTAAATGAGCAGTTCTTC.

This chain joins TRBV27 and TRBJ1-2; tentatively, D is TRBD1 (5 bases). The CDR3 is made up of 15 amino acids. The V end lost 2 bases, the J end lost 0 bases, and 10 bases lay between the germline ends. Germline V gene lookup returns CDR1 MNHEY and CDR2 SMNVEV (reference sequence). CDR3 coding DNA: TGTGCCAGCAGTTTAATCGGGGGAACTAACTATGGCTACACCTTC. This gives the protein CASSLIGGTNYGYTF.

This chain links TRBV12-3 or TRBV12-4 with TRBJ1-2; 9 bases align to TRBD1. J gave up 4 bases and V 4 bases, and 10 bases lay outside the gene matches. The CDR3 spans 16 residues. The CDR3 nucleotides read TGTGCCAGCAGTTCCCCCCGGGACAGGGTGGGCTATGGCTACACCTTC. Residues: CASSSPRDRVGYGYTF.

This clonotype was recorded a few times. J is TRBJ2-3 and V is TRBV12-3 or TRBV12-4; D unclear. V was pared by 3 bases and J by 0 bases, with 7 bases between. The CDR3 spans 14 residues. Written as DNA, the CDR3 is TGTGCCAGCAGTTTCGGTTCTAGCACAGATACGCAGTATTTT. It is translated as CASSFGSSTDTQYF.